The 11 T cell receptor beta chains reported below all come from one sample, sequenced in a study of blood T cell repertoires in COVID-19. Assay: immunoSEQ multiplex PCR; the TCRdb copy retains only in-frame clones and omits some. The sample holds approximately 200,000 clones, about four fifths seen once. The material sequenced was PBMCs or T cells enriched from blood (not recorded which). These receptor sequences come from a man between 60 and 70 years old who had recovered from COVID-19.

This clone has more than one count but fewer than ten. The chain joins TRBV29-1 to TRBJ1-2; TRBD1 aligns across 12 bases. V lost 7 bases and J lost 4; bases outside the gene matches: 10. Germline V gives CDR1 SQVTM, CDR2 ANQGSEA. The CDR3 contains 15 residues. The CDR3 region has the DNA TGCAGCGCGGGACAGGGGGCTGCTGGTGGCTATGGCTACACCTTC. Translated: CSAGQGAAGGYGYTF.

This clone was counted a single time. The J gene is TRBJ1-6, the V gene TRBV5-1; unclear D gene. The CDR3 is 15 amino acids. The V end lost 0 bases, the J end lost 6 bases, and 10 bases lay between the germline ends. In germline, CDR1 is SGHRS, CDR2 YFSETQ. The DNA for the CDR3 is TGCGCCAGCAGCTTGGATGACCCGGGTAATTCACCCCTCCACTTT. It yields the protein CASSLDDPGNSPLHF.

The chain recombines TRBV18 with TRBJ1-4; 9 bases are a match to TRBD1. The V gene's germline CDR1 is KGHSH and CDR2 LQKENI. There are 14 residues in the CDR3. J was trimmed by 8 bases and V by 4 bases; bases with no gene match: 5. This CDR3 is CASSLLGQGEKLFF. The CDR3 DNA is TGTGCCAGCTCACTTCTGGGACAGGGAGAAAAACTGTTTTTT.

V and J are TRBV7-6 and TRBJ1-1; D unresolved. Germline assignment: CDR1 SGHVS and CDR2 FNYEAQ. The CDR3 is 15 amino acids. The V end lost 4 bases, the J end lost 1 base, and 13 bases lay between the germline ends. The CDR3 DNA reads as TGTGCCAGCAGCTCTAACCTTCGGGGGAACACTGAAGCTTTCTTT. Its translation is CASSSNLRGNTEAFF.

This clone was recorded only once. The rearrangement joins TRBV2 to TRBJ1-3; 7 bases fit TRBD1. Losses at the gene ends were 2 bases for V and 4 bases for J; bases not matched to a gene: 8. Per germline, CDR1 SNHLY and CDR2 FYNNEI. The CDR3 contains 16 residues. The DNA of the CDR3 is TGTGCCAGCAGTGAACATTCCGGGACAGCAGGAAACACCATATATTTT. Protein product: CASSEHSGTAGNTIYF.

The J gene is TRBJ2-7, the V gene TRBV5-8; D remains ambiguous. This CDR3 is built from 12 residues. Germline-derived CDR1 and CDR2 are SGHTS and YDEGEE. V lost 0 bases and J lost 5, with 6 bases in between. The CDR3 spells CASSLVNHEQYF. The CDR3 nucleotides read TGTGCCAGCAGCTTGGTCAATCACGAGCAGTACTTC.

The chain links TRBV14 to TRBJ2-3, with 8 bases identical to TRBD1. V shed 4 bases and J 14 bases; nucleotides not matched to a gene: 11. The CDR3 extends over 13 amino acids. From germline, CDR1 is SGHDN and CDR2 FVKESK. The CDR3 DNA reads TGTGCCAGCAGCCCACCCGGGCAGGGGGCATCGTATTTT. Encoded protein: CASSPPGQGASYF. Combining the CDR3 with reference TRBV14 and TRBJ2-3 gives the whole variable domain EAGVTQFPSHSVIEKGQTVTLRCDPISGHDNLYWYRRVMGKEIKFLLHFVKESKQDESGMPNNRFLAERTGGTYSTLKVQPAELEDSGVYFCASSPPGQGASYFGPGTRLTVL.

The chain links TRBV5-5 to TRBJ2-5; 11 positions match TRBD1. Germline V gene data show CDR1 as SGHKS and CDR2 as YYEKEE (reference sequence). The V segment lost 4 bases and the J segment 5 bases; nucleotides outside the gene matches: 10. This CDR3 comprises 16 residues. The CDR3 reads CASSTRDRGFGETQYF. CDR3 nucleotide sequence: TGTGCCAGCAGCACCCGGGACAGGGGGTTCGGGGAGACCCAGTACTTC. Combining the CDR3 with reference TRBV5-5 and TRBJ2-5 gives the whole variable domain DAGVTQSPTHLIKTRGQQVTLRCSPISGHKSVSWYQQVLGQGPQFIFQYYEKEERGRGNFPDRFSARQFPNYSSELNVNALLLGDSALYLCASSTRDRGFGETQYFGPGTRLLVL.

The CDR3 DNA follows: TGTGCCTGGAGTGTATCAATTGAGGGTCTTGGTTCACCCCTCCACTTT. Translation gives CAWSVSIEGLGSPLHF. The V and J genes are TRBV30 and TRBJ1-6; D not resolved. The CDR3 totals 16 residues. Germline CDR1 GTSNPN, CDR2 SVGIG (reference sequence). Trimming took 0 bases from V and 9 from J, leaving 18 bases between them.

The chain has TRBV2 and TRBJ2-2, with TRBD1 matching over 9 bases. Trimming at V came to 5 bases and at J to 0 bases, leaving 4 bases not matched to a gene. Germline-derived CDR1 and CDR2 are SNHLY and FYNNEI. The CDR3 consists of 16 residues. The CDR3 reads CASSRRTGANTGELFF. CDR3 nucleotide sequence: TGTGCCAGCAGTCGAAGGACAGGGGCGAACACCGGGGAGCTGTTTTTT.

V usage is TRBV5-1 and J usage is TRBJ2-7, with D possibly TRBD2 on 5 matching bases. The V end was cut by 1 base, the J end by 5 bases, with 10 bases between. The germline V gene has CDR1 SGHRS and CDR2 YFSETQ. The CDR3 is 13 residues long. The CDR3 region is CASSLSGVHEQYF. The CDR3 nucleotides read TGCGCCAGCAGCTTGTCCGGGGTGCACGAGCAGTACTTC.